A selection of T cell receptor beta chains follows, all from one sample in a study of cytomegalovirus exposure and HLA in healthy donors. Clones were sequenced by immunoSEQ multiplex PCR, and TCRdb holds only the in-frame ones, with some missing. The sample has 130,000 to 150,000 clones; roughly 70% are singletons. The material sequenced was PBMCs. The receptors originated from a man aged 55-75 years in good health and CMV-seronegative. Both conserved end residues are part of each CDR3. Each record gives: V gene, clone size, J gene, D gene, CDR3 DNA, CDR3 protein. The D gene is left open where the match is weak. Rows may omit the clone size; those that give it use once, few, many or a size class.

v_gene: TRBV11-2
abundance: .
j_gene: TRBJ2-1
d_gene: TRBD1
CDR3nt: TGTGCCAGCAGCCCCACTCCGGGACAGGGGGCTTGGTACAATGAGCAGTTCTTC
CDR3aa: CASSPTPGQGAWYNEQFF

v_gene: TRBV27
abundance: few
j_gene: TRBJ2-5
d_gene: TRBD2
CDR3nt: TGTGCCAGCAGTTTCGGATTAGCGGGACGAGAGACCCAGTACTTC
CDR3aa: CASSFGLAGRETQYF

v_gene: TRBV11-2
abundance: .
j_gene: TRBJ2-2
d_gene: .
CDR3nt: TGTGCCAGCAGCTTAAGGTCGGGGGACACCGGGGAGCTGTTTTTT
CDR3aa: CASSLRSGDTGELFF

v_gene: TRBV6-5
abundance: once
j_gene: TRBJ2-5
d_gene: .
CDR3nt: TGTGCCAGCAGTTACTCGGGTGTTGGGGGCAAAGAGACCCAGTACTTC
CDR3aa: CASSYSGVGGKETQYF

v_gene: TRBV11-2
abundance: few
j_gene: TRBJ2-7
d_gene: TRBD1
CDR3nt: TGTGCCAGCACCTCGGGACAGGACTACGAGCAGTACTTC
CDR3aa: CASTSGQDYEQYF

v_gene: TRBV2
abundance: few
j_gene: TRBJ2-7
d_gene: .
CDR3nt: TGTGCCAGCAGTGCAGGATACGAGCAGTACTTC
CDR3aa: CASSAGYEQYF

v_gene: TRBV19
abundance: .
j_gene: TRBJ2-2
d_gene: TRBD2
CDR3nt: TGTGCCAGTAGTATCCGCCCAGCGGGAGGCAGGGACACCGGGGAGCTGTTTTTT
CDR3aa: CASSIRPAGGRDTGELFF

v_gene: TRBV7-2
abundance: .
j_gene: TRBJ2-7
d_gene: TRBD2
CDR3nt: TGTGCCAGCAGCTTGACTAGCGGCTACGAGCAGTACTTC
CDR3aa: CASSLTSGYEQYF

v_gene: TRBV18
abundance: few
j_gene: TRBJ2-7
d_gene: TRBD2
CDR3nt: TGTGCCAGCCAAACTAGCGGGACCTACGAGCAGTACTTC
CDR3aa: CASQTSGTYEQYF

v_gene: TRBV19
abundance: .
j_gene: TRBJ1-5
d_gene: TRBD1
CDR3nt: TGTGCCAGTCGAACAGGGGATGGCAATCAGCCCCAGCATTTT
CDR3aa: CASRTGDGNQPQHF

v_gene: TRBV5-6
abundance: .
j_gene: TRBJ1-2
d_gene: TRBD1
CDR3nt: TGTGCCAGCAGCCAGGGTAGCGGACAGGACCGCTATGGCTACACCTTC
CDR3aa: CASSQGSGQDRYGYTF

v_gene: TRBV6-6
abundance: few
j_gene: TRBJ1-1
d_gene: .
CDR3nt: TGTGCCAGCACCTCGGAGGGAATCTTT
CDR3aa: CASTSEGIF

v_gene: TRBV29-1
abundance: .
j_gene: TRBJ1-1
d_gene: TRBD1
CDR3nt: TGCAGCGTCGGGACAGGGGGGAACACTGAAGCTTTCTTT
CDR3aa: CSVGTGGNTEAFF

v_gene: TRBV25-1
abundance: few
j_gene: TRBJ2-7
d_gene: TRBD1
CDR3nt: TGTGCCAGCAGTGATGACAGGGCGGGCGAGCAGTACTTC
CDR3aa: CASSDDRAGEQYF

v_gene: TRBV28
abundance: many
j_gene: TRBJ1-1
d_gene: .
CDR3nt: TGTGCCAGCAGTTTAAGGGAAACAGGGAACACTGAAGCTTTCTTT
CDR3aa: CASSLRETGNTEAFF

v_gene: TRBV14
abundance: .
j_gene: TRBJ2-6
d_gene: TRBD1
CDR3nt: TGTGCCAGCAGCCAAGGGGGGACAGGAAGATACTCTGGGGCCAACGTCCTGACTTTC
CDR3aa: CASSQGGTGRYSGANVLTF

v_gene: TRBV29-1
abundance: .
j_gene: TRBJ2-1
d_gene: .
CDR3nt: TGCAGCGTCCGACAGGTTTACAATGAGCAGTTCTTC
CDR3aa: CSVRQVYNEQFF

v_gene: TRBV19
abundance: .
j_gene: TRBJ1-1
d_gene: .
CDR3nt: TGTGCCAGTAATTGGGGAGACACTGAAGCTTTCTTT
CDR3aa: CASNWGDTEAFF

v_gene: TRBV27
abundance: .
j_gene: TRBJ2-7
d_gene: .
CDR3nt: TGTGCCAGCAGGCCGGCGATTTCGGGGGAGCAGTACTTC
CDR3aa: CASRPAISGEQYF

v_gene: TRBV30
abundance: few
j_gene: TRBJ1-5
d_gene: TRBD1
CDR3nt: TGTGCCTTAGGGACAGGTAGCAATCAGCCCCAGCATTTT
CDR3aa: CALGTGSNQPQHF

v_gene: TRBV18
abundance: few
j_gene: TRBJ2-5
d_gene: TRBD1
CDR3nt: TGTGCCAGCTCACCACTAGGGACAGGGGATTTCCAAGAGACCCAGTACTTC
CDR3aa: CASSPLGTGDFQETQYF

v_gene: TRBV19
abundance: .
j_gene: TRBJ1-2
d_gene: .
CDR3nt: TGTGCCAGTAGTAACCCCCCAGAGGACTATGGCTACACCTTC
CDR3aa: CASSNPPEDYGYTF

v_gene: TRBV6-1
abundance: .
j_gene: TRBJ2-7
d_gene: TRBD2
CDR3nt: TGTGCCAGCAGGTCGACTAGCGGTTTACGGGAGCAGTACTTC
CDR3aa: CASRSTSGLREQYF

v_gene: TRBV5-4
abundance: .
j_gene: TRBJ1-6
d_gene: TRBD1
CDR3nt: TGTGCCAGCAGCTTGGCCGGGCAGGGGGTTTCACCCCTCCACTTT
CDR3aa: CASSLAGQGVSPLHF

v_gene: TRBV19
abundance: once
j_gene: TRBJ2-7
d_gene: .
CDR3nt: TGTGCCAGTAGTATAAACACAGCCACCTACGAGCAGTACTTC
CDR3aa: CASSINTATYEQYF

v_gene: TRBV5-1
abundance: .
j_gene: TRBJ2-3
d_gene: .
CDR3nt: TGCGCCAGCAGCTTGGCCGCGGCAGATACGCAGTATTTT
CDR3aa: CASSLAAADTQYF

v_gene: TRBV30
abundance: .
j_gene: TRBJ1-5
d_gene: .
CDR3nt: TGTGCCTGGAGTGATCCGATGAAAGGAGGCAATCAGCCCCAGCATTTT
CDR3aa: CAWSDPMKGGNQPQHF

v_gene: TRBV7-9
abundance: .
j_gene: TRBJ1-1
d_gene: .
CDR3nt: TGTGCCAGCAGCTTAGTGCGGGACGGGAACACTGAAGCTTTCTTT
CDR3aa: CASSLVRDGNTEAFF

v_gene: TRBV5-4
abundance: .
j_gene: TRBJ2-3
d_gene: TRBD2
CDR3nt: TGTGCCAGCAGCTTGTCCCCAACTAGCGGGAGGATCGATACGCAGTATTTT
CDR3aa: CASSLSPTSGRIDTQYF

v_gene: TRBV27
abundance: .
j_gene: TRBJ2-4
d_gene: .
CDR3nt: TGTGCCAGCTCCCAGGGCGGCATTCAGTACTTC
CDR3aa: CASSQGGIQYF

v_gene: TRBV6-5
abundance: .
j_gene: TRBJ1-1
d_gene: .
CDR3nt: TGTGCCAGCAGTTACTCGTCGTTAGACACTGAAGCTTTCTTT
CDR3aa: CASSYSSLDTEAFF

v_gene: TRBV5-1
abundance: .
j_gene: TRBJ2-5
d_gene: .
CDR3nt: TGCGCCAGCAGCTTGGTCGGGGGCCAAGAGACCCAGTACTTC
CDR3aa: CASSLVGGQETQYF

v_gene: TRBV21-1
abundance: .
j_gene: TRBJ2-1
d_gene: .
CDR3nt: TGTGCCAGCAGCAAAGAGGGAGCTTGCGGTGAGCAGTTCTTC
CDR3aa: CASSKEGACGEQFF

v_gene: TRBV5-1
abundance: .
j_gene: TRBJ1-5
d_gene: .
CDR3nt: TGCGCCAGCAGCTTAGGGGGGGACCATCAGCCCCAGCATTTT
CDR3aa: CASSLGGDHQPQHF

v_gene: TRBV4-3
abundance: .
j_gene: TRBJ2-1
d_gene: TRBD2
CDR3nt: TGCGCCAGCAGCCAGCCAACTAGCGGGAGGGCCGGGGGTGAGCAGTTCTTC
CDR3aa: CASSQPTSGRAGGEQFF

v_gene: TRBV5-1
abundance: .
j_gene: TRBJ2-1
d_gene: TRBD2
CDR3nt: TGCGCCAGCAGCTTGGCCGGGAGGGCCTACGATGAGCAGTTCTTC
CDR3aa: CASSLAGRAYDEQFF

v_gene: TRBV5-1
abundance: .
j_gene: TRBJ2-3
d_gene: .
CDR3nt: TGCGCCAGCAGCTTAAGCCGGGGGACAGATACGCAGTATTTT
CDR3aa: CASSLSRGTDTQYF

v_gene: TRBV5-4
abundance: .
j_gene: TRBJ2-2
d_gene: TRBD1
CDR3nt: TGTGCCAGCAGCTTAGCCGGGACAGGGTCGGCCGGGGAGCTGTTTTTT
CDR3aa: CASSLAGTGSAGELFF

v_gene: TRBV7-3
abundance: .
j_gene: TRBJ2-2
d_gene: TRBD2
CDR3nt: TGTGCCAGCAGCTTAGGGACTAGCGGGATGGGCACCGGGGAGCTGTTTTTT
CDR3aa: CASSLGTSGMGTGELFF

v_gene: TRBV5-1
abundance: .
j_gene: TRBJ2-1
d_gene: TRBD2
CDR3nt: TGCGCCAGCGGAGTAGCGGGAGGAGCCTACAATGAGCAGTTCTTC
CDR3aa: CASGVAGGAYNEQFF

v_gene: TRBV2
abundance: .
j_gene: TRBJ1-2
d_gene: TRBD1
CDR3nt: TGTGCCAGCAGTCTTGACAGGGACTATGGCTACACCTTC
CDR3aa: CASSLDRDYGYTF

v_gene: TRBV5-1
abundance: once
j_gene: TRBJ2-6
d_gene: TRBD1
CDR3nt: TGCGCCAGCAGCGCATTTGGGACAGGAGGGGTGTCTGGGGCCAACGTCCTGACTTTC
CDR3aa: CASSAFGTGGVSGANVLTF

v_gene: TRBV14
abundance: .
j_gene: TRBJ2-7
d_gene: .
CDR3nt: TGTGCCAGCGGTAGGACGGGGTACGAGCAGTACTTC
CDR3aa: CASGRTGYEQYF

v_gene: TRBV7-9
abundance: .
j_gene: TRBJ2-1
d_gene: TRBD1
CDR3nt: TGTGCCAGCAGCTTTGACTCGGGACAGGGGTTGCATGAGCAGTTCTTC
CDR3aa: CASSFDSGQGLHEQFF

v_gene: TRBV29-1
abundance: .
j_gene: TRBJ1-5
d_gene: .
CDR3nt: TGCAGCGCACGACTGAGCAATCAGCCCCAGCATTTT
CDR3aa: CSARLSNQPQHF

v_gene: TRBV5-6
abundance: .
j_gene: TRBJ2-7
d_gene: .
CDR3nt: TGTGCCAGCAGCTCGCAGGGTGGGGGGTACGAGCAGTACTTC
CDR3aa: CASSSQGGGYEQYF

v_gene: TRBV5-8
abundance: .
j_gene: TRBJ2-1
d_gene: .
CDR3nt: TGTGCCAGCAGCTTGCTCTCAGGGGACAATGAGCAGTTCTTC
CDR3aa: CASSLLSGDNEQFF

v_gene: TRBV4-1
abundance: .
j_gene: TRBJ2-7
d_gene: TRBD1
CDR3nt: TGCGCCAGCAGCCATGATGCTGGACAGGGGCAAATCTACGAGCAGTACTTC
CDR3aa: CASSHDAGQGQIYEQYF

v_gene: TRBV7-9
abundance: .
j_gene: TRBJ1-4
d_gene: .
CDR3nt: TGTGCCAGCGTGGGCCCTCAGGGTGAAAAACTGTTTTTT
CDR3aa: CASVGPQGEKLFF

v_gene: TRBV7-9
abundance: .
j_gene: TRBJ2-1
d_gene: TRBD2
CDR3nt: TGTGCCAGCAGCTCATATAGCGGGACGCGCTCCTACAATGAGCAGTTCTTC
CDR3aa: CASSSYSGTRSYNEQFF

v_gene: TRBV28
abundance: .
j_gene: TRBJ2-7
d_gene: .
CDR3nt: TGTGCCAGCAGTACAAACGACAGAACCTACGAGCAGTACTTC
CDR3aa: CASSTNDRTYEQYF

v_gene: TRBV5-4
abundance: .
j_gene: TRBJ1-3
d_gene: .
CDR3nt: TGTGCCAGCAGCTTGGTAACTGGAAACACCATATATTTT
CDR3aa: CASSLVTGNTIYF

v_gene: TRBV29-1
abundance: .
j_gene: TRBJ2-1
d_gene: .
CDR3nt: TGCAGCGTGGGAGCATACCCACTAAGGAATGAGCAGTTCTTC
CDR3aa: CSVGAYPLRNEQFF

v_gene: TRBV7-2
abundance: .
j_gene: TRBJ1-1
d_gene: TRBD1
CDR3nt: TGTGCCAGCAGTATACAGGGGGCTATACGAGAGAACACTGAAGCTTTCTTT
CDR3aa: CASSIQGAIRENTEAFF

v_gene: TRBV5-6
abundance: .
j_gene: TRBJ2-3
d_gene: .
CDR3nt: TGTGCCAGCAGCTTGCCGGTCTCTAGGTCGGGAGATACGCAGTATTTT
CDR3aa: CASSLPVSRSGDTQYF

v_gene: TRBV6-5
abundance: few
j_gene: TRBJ2-4
d_gene: TRBD1
CDR3nt: TGTGCCAGCAGTTACCAGGGGGCCGAGTCAAACATTCAGTACTTC
CDR3aa: CASSYQGAESNIQYF

v_gene: TRBV9
abundance: .
j_gene: TRBJ1-1
d_gene: TRBD1
CDR3nt: TGTGCCAGCAGCCTACAGGGGGAGGATGAAGCTTTCTTT
CDR3aa: CASSLQGEDEAFF

v_gene: TRBV29-1
abundance: few
j_gene: TRBJ2-5
d_gene: .
CDR3nt: TGCAGCGTTGAACTGCAAGAGACCCAGTACTTC
CDR3aa: CSVELQETQYF

v_gene: TRBV11-2
abundance: .
j_gene: TRBJ1-6
d_gene: .
CDR3nt: TGTGCCAGCAGCTTAGGTCAGGATTCACCCCTCCACTTT
CDR3aa: CASSLGQDSPLHF